These 13 T cell receptor beta chains were sequenced from one sample in a study of human CD8 memory T cell subsets. Scientists made TCR beta libraries using UMI-labeled 5' RACE. TCRdb re-called the 5' RACE reads and shows each CDR3 protein once, DNA omitted. In all, the sample yields around 10,000 distinct CDR3 sequences. The sequencing sample was made of CD8+ stem-like memory T cells (TSCM and TCM) sorted from PBMCs. Subset indicated: stem-like memory CD8 T cells (TSTEM), CCR7+ PD-1- TIGIT-. These receptors were obtained from a human donor in good health.

This chain connects TRBV7-2 to TRBJ2-1. This CDR3 region has 15 residues. CDR1 SGHTA and CDR2 FQGNSA come from the germline V gene. CDR3 protein: CASSLVSDSYNEQFF.

CDR3 sequence: CASSSATSVRYNEQFF. The chain carries TRBV12-3 or TRBV12-4 and TRBJ2-1; the D gene TCRdb calls, TRBD2, cannot be checked with no DNA. The CDR3 spans 16 residues.

The chain uses TRBV11-3 and TRBJ2-7; TCRdb selects TRBD1, and the lack of DNA leaves this call unchecked. There are 13 residues in the CDR3. CDR1 and CDR2 (germline): SGHNT, YENEEA. This CDR3 is CASSLRGKYEQYF.

The chain links TRBV5-1 to TRBJ2-3; with no DNA, the TCRdb D assignment of TRBD1 cannot be verified. Per germline, CDR1 SGHRS and CDR2 YFSETQ. The CDR3 contains 20 residues. This chain's CDR3 is CASSLGTGSSGDASTDTQYF.

The rearrangement links TRBV5-1 to TRBJ2-7; the D call of TRBD1 rests on TCRdb alone, since no DNA is present to check it. The CDR3 is made up of 15 amino acids. Germline V CDR1 and CDR2: SGHRS, YFSETQ. CDR3 loop: CASSLAGDREYEQYF. The variable domain in full, completed from reference TRBV5-1 and TRBJ2-7, reads KAGVTQTPRYLIKTRGQQVTLSCSPISGHRSVSWYQQTPGQGLQFLFEYFSETQRNKGNFPGRFSGRQFSNSRSEMNVSTLELGDSALYLCASSLAGDREYEQYFGPGTRLTVT.

This rearrangement joins TRBV19 to TRBJ2-7. The CDR3 is made up of 13 amino acids. CDR1 LNHDA and CDR2 SQIVND come from the germline V gene (reference sequence). CDR3 loop: CASSIARDYEQYF.

The rearrangement links TRBV6-6 to TRBJ1-2. Germline values: CDR1 MNHNY, CDR2 SVGAGI (reference sequence). This CDR3 has 13 amino acids. The CDR3 loop is CASSLAVNYGYTF.

The V call is TRBV7-2, the J call TRBJ1-2; the D call of TRBD1 rests on TCRdb alone, since no DNA is present to check it. The length of the CDR3 is 17 residues. Looked up from germline, CDR1 is SGHTA and CDR2 is FQGNSA. The CDR3 loop is CASSPDLTGVGVYGYTF.

Its frequency marks this clonotype as medium-sized (0.01 to 0.1%). The rearrangement links TRBV27 to TRBJ2-1; without DNA, the TCRdb call of TRBD1 cannot be checked. Germline V gene sequence: CDR1 MNHEY, CDR2 SMNVEV (reference sequence). The CDR3 contains 14 residues. The chain's CDR3 is CASSLGQGRDEQFF.

The chain employs TRBV29-1 and TRBJ2-2; TCRdb calls TRBD1, which cannot be checked without DNA. CDR1 and CDR2 (germline): SQVTM, ANQGSEA. The CDR3 has 14 residues. The CDR3 is CSVFGQLGTGELFF.

The chain combines TRBV5-6 with TRBJ2-7; there is no DNA to check the TCRdb D call of TRBD1. Germline CDR1 and CDR2: SGHDT and YYEEEE. CDR3 length: 14 amino acids. The CDR3 loop is CASSSPGPHYEQYF.

The chain recombines TRBV28 with TRBJ2-5; the D call of TRBD2 rests on TCRdb alone, since no DNA is present to check it. CDR3 size: 18 residues. Per the germline V gene, CDR1 is MDHEN and CDR2 is SYDVKM. CDR3 amino acids: CASSFITLQSVYKETQYF.

This clonotype shows up as medium-sized by frequency. CDR3 in amino acids: CASRGQNQETQYF. The chain uses TRBV19 and TRBJ2-5; TCRdb's D gene call, TRBD1, goes unchecked for lack of DNA. CDR3 length equals 13 residues. CDR1 is LNHDA, CDR2 SQIVND, per germline (reference sequence).